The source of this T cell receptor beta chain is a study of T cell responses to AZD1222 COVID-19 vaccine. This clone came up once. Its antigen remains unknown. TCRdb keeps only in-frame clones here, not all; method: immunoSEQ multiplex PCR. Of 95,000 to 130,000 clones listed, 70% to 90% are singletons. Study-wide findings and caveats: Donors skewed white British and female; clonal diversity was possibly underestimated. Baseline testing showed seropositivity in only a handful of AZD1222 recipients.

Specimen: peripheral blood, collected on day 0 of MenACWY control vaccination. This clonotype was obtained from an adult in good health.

CDR3 loop: CASSKTGGRNTGELFF. CDR3 nucleotide sequence: TGTGCCAGCAGCAAAACAGGGGGCCGGAACACCGGGGAGCTGTTTTTT. The chain is built from TRBV7-3 and TRBJ2-2; 9 bases are shared with TRBD1. This CDR3 is built from 16 residues. CDR1 and CDR2 (germline): SGHTA, FQGTGA. The V segment lost 5 bases and the J segment 1 base; nucleotides outside the gene matches: 5.